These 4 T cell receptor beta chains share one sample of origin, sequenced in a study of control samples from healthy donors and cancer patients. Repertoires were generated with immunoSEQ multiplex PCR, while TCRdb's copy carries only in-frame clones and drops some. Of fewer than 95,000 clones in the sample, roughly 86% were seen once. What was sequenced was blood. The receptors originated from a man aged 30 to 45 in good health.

The CDR3 DNA sequence: TGTGCCAGTAGGGCCACAGGGGCAGGGGCTGATAATTCACCCCTCCACTTT. It specifies CASRATGAGADNSPLHF. The gene calls are TRBV19 and TRBJ1-6; 7 bases fit TRBD1. The CDR3 consists of 17 residues. Germline CDR1 reads LNHDA; CDR2 reads SQIVND (reference sequence). V lost 6 bases, J lost 5 bases, and 13 bases stayed unmatched.

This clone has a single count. Here the CDR3 DNA reads TGTGCCACCAGTGCCCCTAGGACTGAGGGGGGCGGCTACACCTTC. This translates into CATSAPRTEGGGYTF. This chain connects TRBV24-1 to TRBJ1-2, with a possible D match to TRBD1 (6 bases). The V end was cut by 5 bases, the J end by 8 bases, with 20 bases between. CDR1 is KGHDR and CDR2 is SFDVKD in the germline V gene. This CDR3 has 15 residues.

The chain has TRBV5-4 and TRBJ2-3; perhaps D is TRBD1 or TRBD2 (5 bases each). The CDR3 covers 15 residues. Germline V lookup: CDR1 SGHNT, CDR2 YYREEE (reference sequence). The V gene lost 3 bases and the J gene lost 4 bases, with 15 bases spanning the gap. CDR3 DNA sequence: TGTGCCAGCAGCTCGGGGCAGGCCTTCGCAGATACGCAGTATTTT. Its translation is CASSSGQAFADTQYF.

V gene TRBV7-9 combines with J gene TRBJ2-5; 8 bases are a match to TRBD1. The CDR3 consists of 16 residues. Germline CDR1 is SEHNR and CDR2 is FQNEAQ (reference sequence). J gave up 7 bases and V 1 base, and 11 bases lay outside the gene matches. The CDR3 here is CASSLGAGQAPRTQYF. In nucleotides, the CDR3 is TGTGCCAGCAGCTTAGGGGCGGGACAGGCGCCACGGACCCAGTACTTC.